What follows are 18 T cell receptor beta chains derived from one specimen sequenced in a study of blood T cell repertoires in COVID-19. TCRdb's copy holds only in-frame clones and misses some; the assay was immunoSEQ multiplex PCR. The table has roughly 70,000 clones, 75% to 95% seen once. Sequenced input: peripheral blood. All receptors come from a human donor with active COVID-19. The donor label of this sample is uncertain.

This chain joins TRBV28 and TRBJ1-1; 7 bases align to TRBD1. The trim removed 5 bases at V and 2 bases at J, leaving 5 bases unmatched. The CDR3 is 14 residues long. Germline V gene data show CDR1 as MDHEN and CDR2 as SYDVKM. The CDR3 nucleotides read TGTGCCAGCAGTCCGGGGACAGCAAACACTGAAGCTTTCTTT. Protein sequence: CASSPGTANTEAFF.

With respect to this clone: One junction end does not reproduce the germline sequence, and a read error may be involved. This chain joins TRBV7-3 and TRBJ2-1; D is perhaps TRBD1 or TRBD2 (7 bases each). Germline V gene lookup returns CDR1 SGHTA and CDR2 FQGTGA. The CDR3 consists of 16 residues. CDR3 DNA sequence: TGTGCCAGCAGCCTAACGGGGGGACAGTCCTACAATGAGCAGTTCTTC. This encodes CASSLTGGQSYNEQFF.

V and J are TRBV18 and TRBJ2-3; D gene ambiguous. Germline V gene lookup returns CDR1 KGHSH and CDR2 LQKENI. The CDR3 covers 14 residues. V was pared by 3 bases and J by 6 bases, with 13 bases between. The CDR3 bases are TGTGCCAGCTCACCCCCCTTACTAACGGATACGCAGTATTTT. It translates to CASSPPLLTDTQYF.

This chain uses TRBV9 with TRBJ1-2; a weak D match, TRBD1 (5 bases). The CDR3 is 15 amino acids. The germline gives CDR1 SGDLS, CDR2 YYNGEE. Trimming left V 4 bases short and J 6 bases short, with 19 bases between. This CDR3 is CASSSRGGEVDGYTF. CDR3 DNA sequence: TGTGCCAGCAGCTCCCGGGGAGGGGAGGTGGATGGCTACACCTTC.

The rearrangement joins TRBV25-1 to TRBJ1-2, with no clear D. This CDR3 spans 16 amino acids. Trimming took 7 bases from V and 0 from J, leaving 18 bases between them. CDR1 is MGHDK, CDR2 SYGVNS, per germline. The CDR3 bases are TGTGCCAGCACCCCTTTGGGTCAGGAAGCTAACTATGGCTACACCTTC. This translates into CASTPLGQEANYGYTF.

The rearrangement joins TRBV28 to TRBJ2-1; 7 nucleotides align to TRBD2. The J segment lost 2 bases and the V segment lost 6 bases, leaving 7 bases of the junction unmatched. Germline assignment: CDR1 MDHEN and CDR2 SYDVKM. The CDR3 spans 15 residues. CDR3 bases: TGTGCCAGCAGACCTAGCGGAGTCACCTACAATGAGCAGTTCTTC. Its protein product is CASRPSGVTYNEQFF.

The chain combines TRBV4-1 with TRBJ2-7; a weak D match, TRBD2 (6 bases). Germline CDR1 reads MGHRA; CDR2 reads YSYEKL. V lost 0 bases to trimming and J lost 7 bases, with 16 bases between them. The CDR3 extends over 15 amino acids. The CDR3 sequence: CASSQDAGPPGEQYF. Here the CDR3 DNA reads TGCGCCAGCAGCCAAGATGCGGGACCCCCGGGGGAGCAGTACTTC.

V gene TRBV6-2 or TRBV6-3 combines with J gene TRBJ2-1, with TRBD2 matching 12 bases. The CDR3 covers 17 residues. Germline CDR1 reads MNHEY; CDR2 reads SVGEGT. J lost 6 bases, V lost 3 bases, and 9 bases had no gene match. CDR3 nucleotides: TGTGCCAGCAGTTATAGGGCTAGCGGGAGGGCCGTCAATGAGCAGTTCTTC. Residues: CASSYRASGRAVNEQFF.

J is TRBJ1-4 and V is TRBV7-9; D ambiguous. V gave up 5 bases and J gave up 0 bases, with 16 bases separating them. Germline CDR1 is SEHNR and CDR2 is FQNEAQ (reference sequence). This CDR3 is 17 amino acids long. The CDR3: CASSPKSMAATNEKLFF. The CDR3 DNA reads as TGTGCCAGCAGCCCAAAGTCGATGGCGGCAACTAATGAAAAACTGTTTTTT. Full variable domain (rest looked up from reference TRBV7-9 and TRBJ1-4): DTGVSQNPRHKITKRGQNVTFRCDPISEHNRLYWYRQTLGQGPEFLTYFQNEAQLEKSRLLSDRFSAERPKGSFSTLEIQRTEQGDSAMYLCASSPKSMAATNEKLFFGSGTQLSVL.

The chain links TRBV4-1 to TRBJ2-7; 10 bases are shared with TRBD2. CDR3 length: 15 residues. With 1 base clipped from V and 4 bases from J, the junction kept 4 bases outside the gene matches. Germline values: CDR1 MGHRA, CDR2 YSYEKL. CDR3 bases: TGCGCCAGCAGCCAAGGAGAAGCGGGAGGGTACGAGCAGTACTTC. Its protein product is CASSQGEAGGYEQYF.

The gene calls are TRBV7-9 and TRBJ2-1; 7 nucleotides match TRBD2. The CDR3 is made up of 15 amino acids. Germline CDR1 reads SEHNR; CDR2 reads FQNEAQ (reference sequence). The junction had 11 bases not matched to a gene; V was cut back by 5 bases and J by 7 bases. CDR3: CASSEAAGVGNEQFF. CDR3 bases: TGTGCCAGCAGCGAGGCCGCGGGGGTTGGGAATGAGCAGTTCTTC.

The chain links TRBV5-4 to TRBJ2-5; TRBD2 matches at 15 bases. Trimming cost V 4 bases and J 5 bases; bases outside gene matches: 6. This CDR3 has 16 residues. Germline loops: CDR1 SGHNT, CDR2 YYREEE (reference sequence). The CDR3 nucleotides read TGTGCCAGCAGCCCACGGACTAGCGGGAGGGCCGAGACCCAGTACTTC. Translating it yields CASSPRTSGRAETQYF.

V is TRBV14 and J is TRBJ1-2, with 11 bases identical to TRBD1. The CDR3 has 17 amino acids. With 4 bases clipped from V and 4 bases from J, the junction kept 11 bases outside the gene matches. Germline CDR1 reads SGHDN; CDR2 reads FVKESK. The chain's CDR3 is CASSRGEGQGAGYGYTF. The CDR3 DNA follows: TGTGCCAGCAGCCGTGGAGAAGGACAGGGGGCTGGCTATGGCTACACCTTC. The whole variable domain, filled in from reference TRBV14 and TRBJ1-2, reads EAGVTQFPSHSVIEKGQTVTLRCDPISGHDNLYWYRRVMGKEIKFLLHFVKESKQDESGMPNNRFLAERTGGTYSTLKVQPAELEDSGVYFCASSRGEGQGAGYGYTFGSGTRLTVV.

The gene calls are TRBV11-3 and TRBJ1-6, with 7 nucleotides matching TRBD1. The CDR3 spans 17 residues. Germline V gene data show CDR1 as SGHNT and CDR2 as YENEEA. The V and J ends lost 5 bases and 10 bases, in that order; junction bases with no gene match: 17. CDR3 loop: CASSPAGWGTVTSPLHF. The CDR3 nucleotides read TGTGCCAGCAGCCCAGCGGGTTGGGGGACAGTCACCTCACCCCTCCACTTT.

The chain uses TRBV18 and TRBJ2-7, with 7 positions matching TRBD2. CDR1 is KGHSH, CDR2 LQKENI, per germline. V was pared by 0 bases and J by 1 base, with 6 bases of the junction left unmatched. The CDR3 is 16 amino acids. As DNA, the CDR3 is TGTGCCAGCTCACCACCCGTGGGGGGGAGATCCTACGAGCAGTACTTC. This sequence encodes CASSPPVGGRSYEQYF.

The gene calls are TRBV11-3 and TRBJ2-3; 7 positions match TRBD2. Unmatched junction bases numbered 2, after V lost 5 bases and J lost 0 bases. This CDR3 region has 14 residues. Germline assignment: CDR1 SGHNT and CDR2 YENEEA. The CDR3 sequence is CASSVGGSTDTQYF. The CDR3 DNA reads TGTGCCAGCAGCGTGGGGGGGAGCACAGATACGCAGTATTTT.

The CDR3 coding sequence is TGTGCCAGCAGCCTGCGGGCTCCTGGATTTGAAGCTTTCTTT. It translates to CASSLRAPGFEAFF. The J gene is TRBJ1-1, the V gene TRBV28; D call uncertain. The CDR3 has 14 amino acids. V lost 6 bases and J 7 bases, leaving 18 bases between the germline ends. Germline CDR1 and CDR2: MDHEN and SYDVKM.

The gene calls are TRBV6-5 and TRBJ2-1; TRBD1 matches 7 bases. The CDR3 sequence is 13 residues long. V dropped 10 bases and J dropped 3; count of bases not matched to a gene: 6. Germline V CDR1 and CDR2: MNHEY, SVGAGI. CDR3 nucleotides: TGTGCCACGATCAGACAGGGCTACAATGAGCAGTTCTTC. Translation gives CATIRQGYNEQFF.